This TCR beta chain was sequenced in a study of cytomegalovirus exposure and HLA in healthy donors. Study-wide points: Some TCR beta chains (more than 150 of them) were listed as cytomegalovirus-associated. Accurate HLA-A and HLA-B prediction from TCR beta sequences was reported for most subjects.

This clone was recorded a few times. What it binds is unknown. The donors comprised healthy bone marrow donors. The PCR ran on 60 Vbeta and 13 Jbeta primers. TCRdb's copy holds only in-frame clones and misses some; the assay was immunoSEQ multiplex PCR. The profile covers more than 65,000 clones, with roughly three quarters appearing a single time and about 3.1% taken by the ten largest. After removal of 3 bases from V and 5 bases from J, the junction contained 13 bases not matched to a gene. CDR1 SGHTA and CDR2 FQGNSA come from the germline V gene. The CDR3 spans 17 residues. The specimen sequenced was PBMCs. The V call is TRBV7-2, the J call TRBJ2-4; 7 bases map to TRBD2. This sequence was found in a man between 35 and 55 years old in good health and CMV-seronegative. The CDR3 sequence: CASSFLSGGGRQNIQYF. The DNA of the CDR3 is TGTGCCAGCAGCTTCCTCTCGGGAGGAGGGCGTCAAAACATTCAGTACTTC.